This T cell receptor beta chain came from a study of CD8+ T cells in alopecia areata. Treatment: oral pan-JAK inhibitor, 5-10 mg twice daily. The CDR3 is 15 residues long. Germline loops: CDR1 MNHEY, CDR2 SMNVEV (reference sequence). V lost 3 bases to trimming and J lost 5 bases, with 17 bases between them. Isolated RNA was reverse transcribed into cDNA used as the sequencing template. TCRdb keeps only in-frame clones here, not all; method: immunoSEQ multiplex PCR. Of around 290,000 clones listed, over 45% are singletons. The input for sequencing was CD4+ T cells sorted from blood, taken at week 24, from a patient treated with tofacitinib. The source of this sequence is a human donor with alopecia areata. This chain uses TRBV27 with TRBJ2-7, with D perhaps TRBD2 (5 bases). The CDR3 sequence is CASSFSVGPGNEQYF. Here the CDR3 DNA reads TGTGCCAGCAGTTTTTCAGTCGGCCCGGGAAACGAGCAGTACTTC.